The clone carrying this T cell receptor beta chain was seen only once. V shed 0 bases, J shed 5 bases, and the junction held 9 bases outside the gene matches. The CDR3 is 16 amino acids. CDR1 is SGHTA and CDR2 is FQGNSA in the germline V gene. This sample was taken from a study of T cell changes during pregnancy in multiple sclerosis. Profiled with immunoSEQ multiplex PCR; TCRdb holds only in-frame clones, not every one. The table has some 59,000 clones, 89% seen once. Sequences were derived from peripheral blood, sampled in the first trimester of pregnancy. The V and J genes are TRBV7-2 and TRBJ2-5, with 7 bases fitting TRBD2. The sequence derives from a female donor with multiple sclerosis, enrolled in a pregnancy study. In DNA, the CDR3 is TGTGCCAGCAGCTTAGCGGGCGGGGGAGTTGGGGAGACCCAGTACTTC. Translation gives CASSLAGGGVGETQYF.